The 31 T cell receptor beta chains reported below all come from one sample, sequenced in a study of identical twins. TCRdb fed the 5' RACE reads into MiXCR, producing one record per CDR3 protein. Here the sample spans approximately 500,000 distinct CDR3 sequences, about 24% being singletons. The sample also formed part of further work on T cells expressing NK-cell markers.

The material sequenced was CD4+ T cells sorted from blood. These receptors all stem from a woman between 18 and 29 years old in good health.

This clonotype was detected only a few times. This chain connects TRBV4-3 to TRBJ2-2; D unresolved. Trimming took 0 bases from V and 8 from J, leaving 10 bases between them. Germline V CDR1 and CDR2: LGHNA, YSLEER. The CDR3 is 14 amino acids. The CDR3 coding sequence is TGCGCCAGCAGCCAAGATAAACTGGGGGGGGAGCTGTTTTTT. Its translation: CASSQDKLGGELFF.

This chain connects TRBV5-1 to TRBJ2-3; 9 bases agree with TRBD1. V lost 4 bases to trimming and J lost 1 base; unmatched junction nucleotides: 7. In germline, CDR1 is SGHRS, CDR2 YFSETQ. The CDR3 loop spans 16 amino acids. CDR3 in amino acids: CASSIGQGLGTDTQYF. The CDR3 nucleotides are TGCGCCAGCAGCATAGGACAGGGGCTCGGCACAGATACGCAGTATTTT.

A few counts support this clonotype. This chain uses TRBV7-6 with TRBJ1-2, with unresolved D. CDR1 is SGHVS and CDR2 is FNYEAQ in the germline V gene. This CDR3 spans 14 amino acids. V shed 0 bases and J shed 7 bases, with 12 bases lying between them. CDR3 bases: TGTGCCAGCAGCTTAGCGGACGGATCTTCTGGCTACACCTTC. This sequence encodes CASSLADGSSGYTF.

This clonotype was counted a few times. V gene TRBV7-8 combines with J gene TRBJ1-5, with D tentatively TRBD1 (6 bases). V was shortened by 6 bases and J by 0 bases, with 9 bases between the two germline ends. The germline V gene encodes CDR1 SGHVS and CDR2 FQNEAQ. CDR3 length: 14 amino acids. Here the CDR3 DNA reads TGTGCCAGCAGAGCAGGGGCTAGCAATCAGCCCCAGCATTTT. Its protein is CASRAGASNQPQHF.

The rearrangement joins TRBV20-1 to TRBJ2-7; the match to TRBD2 covers 9 bases. The junction had 5 bases not matched to a gene; V was cut back by 3 bases and J by 2 bases. CDR1 and CDR2 (germline): DFQATT, SNEGSKA (reference sequence). The CDR3 runs 14 residues. The CDR3: CSARSSGATYEQYF. CDR3 DNA: TGCAGTGCTAGGTCTAGCGGGGCTACCTACGAGCAGTACTTC.

CDR3 bases: TGTGCCACCAGCAGGGACCGGGACAGGGGAGGATACATTCAGTACTTC. Its protein product is CATSRDRDRGGYIQYF. The chain couples TRBV15 to TRBJ2-4, with 10 bases identical to TRBD1. J lost 8 bases, V lost 3 bases, and 10 bases had no gene match. The CDR3 covers 16 residues. Germline V CDR1 and CDR2: LNHNV, YYDKDF (reference sequence).

CDR3 sequence reads: CASSVDGHEYNEQFF. The CDR3 DNA follows: TGTGCCAGCAGCGTAGACGGCCATGAGTACAATGAGCAGTTCTTC. The chain recombines TRBV9 with TRBJ2-1, with D hard to call. V was clipped by 0 bases and J by 4 bases, with 11 bases between them. Germline V lookup: CDR1 SGDLS, CDR2 YYNGEE. This CDR3 region has 15 residues.

This clonotype was counted only a few times. The rearrangement joins TRBV3-1 to TRBJ1-4; TRBD1 aligns across 10 bases. Per germline, CDR1 LGHDT and CDR2 YNNKEL (reference sequence). Trimming took 4 bases from V and 5 from J; bases not matched to a gene: 10. This CDR3 has 17 amino acids. CDR3 loop: CASSPSRDRGRNEKLFF. Written as DNA, the CDR3 is TGTGCCAGCAGCCCGTCCCGGGACAGGGGTCGGAATGAAAAACTGTTTTTT.

A note on this clonotype: At one of its ends the junction is not consistent with the germline gene, which may arise from a read error. This chain links TRBV5-1 with TRBJ1-2, with 7 nucleotides matching TRBD1. This CDR3 region has 16 residues. CDR1 SGHRS and CDR2 YFSETQ come from the germline V gene. CDR3 in amino acids: CASSLGYNRGGPGYTF. The CDR3 region has the DNA TGCGCCAGCAGTTTGGGCTACAACAGGGGAGGACCTGGCTACACCTTC. The full variable domain, its missing parts supplied by reference TRBV5-1 and TRBJ1-2, is KAGVTQTPRYLIKTRGQQVTLSCSPISGHRSVSWYQQTPGQGLQFLFEYFSETQRNKGNFPGRFSGRQFSNSRSEMNVSTLELGDSALYLCASSLGYNRGGPGYTFGSGTRLTVV.

The V gene is TRBV5-1, the J gene TRBJ2-1; 9 positions match TRBD1. The V gene's germline CDR1 is SGHRS and CDR2 YFSETQ. The CDR3 is 14 amino acids. Unmatched junction bases numbered 0, after V lost 0 bases and J lost 5 bases. CDR3 DNA sequence: TGCGCCAGCAGCTTGGACAGGGGGCACAATGAGCAGTTCTTC. Protein product: CASSLDRGHNEQFF.

This clonotype was counted a few times. The chain links TRBV12-3 or TRBV12-4 to TRBJ2-2, with D perhaps matching TRBD2 (5 bases). V lost 3 bases and J 9 bases, leaving 11 bases between the germline ends. The CDR3 spans 13 residues. The CDR3, as DNA: TGTGCCAGCAGTTTCCGGGAAAGGTGGGAGCTGTTTTTT. This translates into CASSFRERWELFF.

V is TRBV12-3 or TRBV12-4 and J is TRBJ2-7, with D possibly TRBD2 on 6 matching bases. This CDR3 contains 13 residues. The V gene lost 5 bases and the J gene lost 4 bases, with 12 bases spanning the gap. The CDR3 is CASSLSAGYEQYF. CDR3 DNA sequence: TGTGCCAGCAGTCTATCTGCGGGATACGAGCAGTACTTC.

The table lists this clonotype with a few counts. The rearrangement links TRBV5-6 to TRBJ2-1; tentative D call: TRBD2 (5 bases). The CDR3 totals 14 residues. V dropped 6 bases and J dropped 2 bases, with 12 bases sitting between them. Germline V gene sequence: CDR1 SGHDT, CDR2 YYEEEE. The CDR3 DNA follows: TGTGCCAGCACACGGGAATCCGCCTACAATGAGCAGTTCTTC. Its protein product is CASTRESAYNEQFF.

This clonotype was seen a few times. V and J are TRBV7-2 and TRBJ2-1; 9 nucleotides align to TRBD2. Germline CDR1 is SGHTA and CDR2 is FQGNSA. With V trimmed by 5 bases and J by 7 bases, 12 bases remained unmatched. The CDR3 has 16 residues. The DNA for the CDR3 is TGTGCCAGCAGCCGACCGGGAGCTAGCGGGAAGAATGAGCAGTTCTTC. It translates to CASSRPGASGKNEQFF.

This clonotype was detected only a few times. The chain has TRBV29-1 and TRBJ2-4; the match to TRBD1 covers 8 bases. Trimming cost V 3 bases and J 8 bases; bases outside gene matches: 3. The germline V gene encodes CDR1 SQVTM and CDR2 ANQGSEA. CDR3 length: 12 amino acids. CDR3 residues: CSVDQGADIQYF. For the CDR3, the DNA is TGCAGCGTTGATCAGGGGGCCGACATTCAGTACTTC.

V and J are TRBV20-1 and TRBJ2-1; tentative D call: TRBD2 (5 bases). CDR1 DFQATT and CDR2 SNEGSKA come from the germline V gene (reference sequence). The CDR3 is 10 amino acids. Trimming shortened V by 7 bases and J by 5 bases, and 6 bases separated the two germline ends. CDR3 loop: CSGTDNEQFF. CDR3 nucleotide sequence: TGCAGTGGGACTGACAATGAGCAGTTCTTC.

This rearrangement joins TRBV7-9 to TRBJ2-7; the D gene is possibly TRBD1 (7 bases). Germline values: CDR1 SEHNR, CDR2 FQNEAQ (reference sequence). V dropped 5 bases and J dropped 3 bases, with 17 bases sitting between them. The CDR3 is made up of 15 amino acids. The CDR3 spells CASSLLGRGDYEQYF. CDR3 coding DNA: TGTGCCAGCAGCCTCCTTGGCAGGGGGGACTACGAGCAGTACTTC. Based on the CDR3 plus reference TRBV7-9 and TRBJ2-7, the full variable domain is DTGVSQNPRHKITKRGQNVTFRCDPISEHNRLYWYRQTLGQGPEFLTYFQNEAQLEKSRLLSDRFSAERPKGSFSTLEIQRTEQGDSAMYLCASSLLGRGDYEQYFGPGTRLTVT.

This clonotype has only a few counts. J is TRBJ1-6 and V is TRBV13, with D perhaps matching TRBD1 (5 bases). In germline, CDR1 is PRHDT, CDR2 FYEKMQ (reference sequence). V dropped 5 bases and J dropped 1 base, with 12 bases sitting between them. The CDR3 runs to 16 residues. Here the CDR3 reads CASSPRGVSYNSPLHF. In nucleotides, the CDR3 is TGTGCCAGCAGCCCCCGAGGGGTTTCCTATAATTCACCCCTCCACTTT.

The chain joins TRBV9 to TRBJ1-1; D call uncertain. This CDR3 comprises 14 residues. The germline CDR1 and CDR2 sequences are SGDLS and YYNGEE. Between the trimmed V and J ends, which lost 2 bases and 1 base, there was a span of 9 bases. DNA for the CDR3: TGTGCCAGCAGCGTTTACCCAGGGAACACTGAAGCTTTCTTT. It specifies CASSVYPGNTEAFF.

This clonotype was picked up many times. The chain joins TRBV12-3 or TRBV12-4 to TRBJ1-1, with TRBD1 matching over 9 bases. There are 14 residues in the CDR3. Trimming took 6 bases from V and 2 from J; bases not matched to a gene: 4. CDR3 in amino acids: CASRKGQGNTEAFF. In DNA form, the CDR3 reads TGTGCCAGCAGGAAGGGACAGGGAAACACTGAAGCTTTCTTT.

The sample holds a few counts of this clonotype. V and J are TRBV6-2 or TRBV6-3 and TRBJ2-7; 14 bases line up with TRBD2. Germline V gives CDR1 MNHEY, CDR2 SVGEGT. The V gene end was trimmed by 5 bases and the J gene end by 3 bases; junction bases not matched to a gene: 6. CDR3 length: 16 amino acids. The CDR3 coding sequence is TGTGCCAGCAGTACGACTAGCGGGAGGGCCGTCTACGAGCAGTACTTC. It is translated as CASSTTSGRAVYEQYF.

The chain is built from TRBV11-3 and TRBJ2-1; tentative D call: TRBD2 (6 bases). Deletions cut 3 bases from V and 8 bases from J, with 14 bases between. The CDR3 contains 14 residues. CDR1 SGHNT and CDR2 YENEEA come from the germline V gene. The CDR3 DNA sequence: TGTGCCAGCAGCTTCGGGACTTGGGAGCATGAGCAGTTCTTC. Protein: CASSFGTWEHEQFF.

J is TRBJ2-5 and V is TRBV30; D gene uncertain. Deletions cut 4 bases from V and 1 base from J, with 10 bases between. The CDR3 runs 13 residues. Germline V CDR1 and CDR2: GTSNPN, SVGIG (reference sequence). CDR3 sequence (DNA): TGTGCCTGGAAGACCCAACCCCAAGAGACCCAGTACTTC. It yields the protein CAWKTQPQETQYF.

This clonotype has only a few counts. This chain connects TRBV29-1 to TRBJ2-1, with 8 positions matching TRBD2. CDR1 and CDR2 (germline): SQVTM, ANQGSEA. Germline trimming cut 7 bases from V and 6 bases from J; bases unmatched to any gene: 5. The CDR3 extends over 12 amino acids. CDR3 amino acids: CSAGTRGNEQFF. The CDR3 DNA reads TGCAGCGCTGGGACTAGGGGCAATGAGCAGTTCTTC.

This clonotype was seen only a few times. V gene TRBV16 combines with J gene TRBJ1-4; a possible D gene is TRBD1 (6 bases). The CDR3 length is 13 residues. V was pared by 2 bases and J by 8 bases, with 9 bases between. Germline V gene data show CDR1 as KGHSY and CDR2 as FQNENV. The CDR3 sequence is CASSQPGQEKLFF. As DNA, the CDR3 is TGTGCCAGCAGCCAACCCGGACAGGAAAAACTGTTTTTT. The full variable domain, completed using reference TRBV16 and TRBJ1-4, is GEEVAQTPKHLVRGEGQKAKLYCAPIKGHSYVFWYQQVLKNEFKFLISFQNENVFDETGMPKERFSAKCLPNSPCSLEIQATKLEDSAVYFCASSQPGQEKLFFGSGTQLSVL.

V usage is TRBV20-1 and J usage is TRBJ2-6; D gene ambiguous. Germline values: CDR1 DFQATT, CDR2 SNEGSKA (reference sequence). V gave up 4 bases and J gave up 0 bases, with 4 bases separating them. The CDR3 runs 13 residues. CDR3 loop: CSAKNSGANVLTF. In DNA form, the CDR3 reads TGCAGTGCTAAAAACTCTGGGGCCAACGTCCTGACTTTC.

This sequence joins TRBV7-9 and TRBJ1-1; D uncertain. This CDR3 spans 11 amino acids. V gave up 9 bases and J gave up 8 bases, with 13 bases separating them. Per the germline V gene, CDR1 is SEHNR and CDR2 is FQNEAQ (reference sequence). CDR3 amino acids: CASGVPLEAFF. The CDR3, as DNA: TGTGCCAGTGGGGTACCCCTGGAAGCTTTCTTT.

The chain carries TRBV6-2 or TRBV6-3 and TRBJ2-7, with D uncertain. The V gene lost 5 bases and the J gene lost 4 bases, with 15 bases spanning the gap. Germline lookup yields CDR1 MNHEY and CDR2 SVGEGT. The CDR3 spans 14 residues. The CDR3 protein is CASSPSSFAYEQYF. CDR3 in DNA: TGTGCCAGCAGTCCTTCATCCTTCGCGTACGAGCAGTACTTC.

This clonotype was picked up a small number of times. The rearrangement joins TRBV3-1 to TRBJ2-3; D gene unclear. Germline-derived CDR1 and CDR2 are LGHDT and YNNKEL (reference sequence). This CDR3 region has 14 residues. The V and J ends lost 7 bases and 2 bases respectively, with 13 bases between them. The CDR3 region has the DNA TGTGCCAGCAAGACGGACCAGATCACAGATACGCAGTATTTT. It codes for CASKTDQITDTQYF.

Regarding this clonotype: The DNA is left out, because the CDR3 cannot be placed on it with certainty; the CDR3 is given as TCRdb lists it. The chain uses TRBV12-3 or TRBV12-4 and TRBJ1-2. Ends included, the CDR3 has 13 residues. CDR3 residues: CASILGGTGGYTF.

This clonotype was seen only a few times. The chain combines TRBV7-2 with TRBJ2-2; the match to TRBD1 covers 8 bases. Germline V gives CDR1 SGHTA, CDR2 FQGNSA. V shed 5 bases, J shed 7 bases, and the junction held 3 bases outside the gene matches. The CDR3 extends over 13 amino acids. The CDR3 protein is CASSQQGGGELFF. CDR3 DNA: TGTGCCAGCAGCCAACAGGGGGGCGGGGAGCTGTTTTTT.